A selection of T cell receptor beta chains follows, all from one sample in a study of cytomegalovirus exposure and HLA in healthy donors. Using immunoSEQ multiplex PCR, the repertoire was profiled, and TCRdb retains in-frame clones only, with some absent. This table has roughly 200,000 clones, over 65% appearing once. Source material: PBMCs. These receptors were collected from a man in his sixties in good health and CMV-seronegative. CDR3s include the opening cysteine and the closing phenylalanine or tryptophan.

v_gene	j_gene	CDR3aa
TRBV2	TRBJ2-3	CASSALAGGTDTQYF
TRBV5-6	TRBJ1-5	CASSLGQGKGVNQPQHF
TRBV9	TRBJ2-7	CASSLGLVAGVEQYF
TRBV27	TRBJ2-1	CASSLGHGTPSYNEQFF
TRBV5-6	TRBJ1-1	CASSPETGAHTEAFF
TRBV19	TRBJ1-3	CASSRRQGDSGNTIYF
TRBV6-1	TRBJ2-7	CASSGTGAGYEQYF
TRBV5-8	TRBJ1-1	CASSLSTGIGGDTEAFF
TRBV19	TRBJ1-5	CASSTSTGERQPQHF
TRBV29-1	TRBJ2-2	CSVASSGGAHTGELFF
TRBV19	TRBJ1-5	CASSRRYSNQPQHF
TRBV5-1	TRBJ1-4	CASSTTGMVEKLFF
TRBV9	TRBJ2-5	CASSVKTGLSETQYF
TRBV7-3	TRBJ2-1	CASSPVAGGPLSYNEQFF
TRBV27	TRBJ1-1	CASSLEVSTEAFF
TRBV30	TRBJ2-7	CAWSSAGGSYEQYF
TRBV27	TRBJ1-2	CASSPGQARGYTF
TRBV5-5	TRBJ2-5	CASSRGLAGAEETQYF
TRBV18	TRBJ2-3	CASSPPFRETSGFTDTQYF
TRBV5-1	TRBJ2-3	CASSGGTSGGSESTDTQYF
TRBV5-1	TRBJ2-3	CASSLEGQGLTDTQYF
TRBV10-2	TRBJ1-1	CASSEYLQGAYGTEAFF
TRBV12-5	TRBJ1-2	CASVSGNYGYTF
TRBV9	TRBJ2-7	CASSVAEGPYEQYF
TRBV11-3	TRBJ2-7	CASSSGTEYEQYF